Listed here are 8 T cell receptor beta chains from one sample, sequenced in a study of beta chain features in type 1 diabetes. Every isolated RNA sample was fully reverse transcribed, so sequencing captured expressed TCRB transcripts. Sequencing was performed with immunoSEQ multiplex PCR; in TCRdb, only in-frame clones are kept and a portion is missing. The data show around 280,000 clones, about 7.8% seen once. The specimen was central memory CD4+ T cells from blood. The receptors here all came from a woman younger than 35 in good health.

V and J are TRBV2 and TRBJ1-6; 7 positions agree with TRBD1. From germline, CDR1 is SNHLY and CDR2 FYNNEI. CDR3 size: 17 residues. The J segment lost 8 bases and the V segment lost 4 bases, leaving 14 bases of the junction unmatched. As DNA, the CDR3 is TGTGCCAGCAGTGGTAGTCAGGGGGGGACAGCCTATTCACCCCTCCACTTT. This gives the protein CASSGSQGGTAYSPLHF.

This clone was observed a few times. The chain carries TRBV20-1 and TRBJ1-1; D gene uncertain. This CDR3 has 9 amino acids. Germline V gene data show CDR1 as DFQATT and CDR2 as SNEGSKA (reference sequence). V was cut by 2 bases and J by 8 bases, with 3 bases left in between. The CDR3 here is CSARLEAFF. The CDR3 nucleotides are TGCAGTGCTAGATTGGAAGCTTTCTTT.

Ten or more counts support this clone. The rearrangement uses TRBV5-6 and TRBJ1-5, with TRBD1 as a possible D gene (5 bases). CDR1 is SGHDT, CDR2 YYEEEE, per germline. The CDR3 covers 16 residues. Trimming took off 4 bases at V and 5 bases at J, with 19 bases between the two ends. The chain's CDR3 is CASSPGVGQGDQPQHF. The CDR3 bases are TGTGCCAGCAGCCCGGGGGTGGGGCAGGGAGATCAGCCCCAGCATTTT.

CDR3 in amino acids: CASSPRKAGKAFF. The CDR3 bases are TGTGCCAGCAGTCCCCGGAAGGCAGGGAAAGCTTTCTTT. V and J are TRBV28 and TRBJ1-1; D perhaps matches TRBD1 (5 bases). Germline CDR1 MDHEN, CDR2 SYDVKM. The CDR3 has 13 amino acids. The V end was cut by 5 bases, the J end by 9 bases, with 16 bases between.

The V and J genes are TRBV4-2 and TRBJ1-2, with D unresolved. CDR1 LGHNA and CDR2 YNFKEQ come from the germline V gene. The CDR3 is made up of 15 amino acids. Trimming removed 0 bases from V and 0 bases from J, with 8 bases in between. The CDR3, as DNA: TGTGCCAGCAGCCAAGATCTGGATCCTAACTATGGCTACACCTTC. Its translation: CASSQDLDPNYGYTF.

The chain recombines TRBV2 with TRBJ2-3; 11 nucleotides line up with TRBD1. Trimming removed 7 bases from V and 4 bases from J; junction bases left unmatched: 7. This CDR3 contains 15 residues. CDR1 and CDR2 (germline): SNHLY, FYNNEI. In nucleotides, the CDR3 is TGTGCCAGCAATACCGGGACAGGGGGAGCAGATACGCAGTATTTT. Its translation: CASNTGTGGADTQYF.

Only a few counts were recorded for this clone. This sequence joins TRBV7-9 and TRBJ2-6; D ambiguous. The germline gives CDR1 SEHNR, CDR2 FQNEAQ (reference sequence). There are 12 residues in the CDR3. Deletions cut 3 bases from V and 3 bases from J, with 0 bases between. CDR3 in DNA: TGTGCCAGCAGCTTTGGGGCCAACGTCCTGACTTTC. Translation: CASSFGANVLTF. Looking up the rest from reference TRBV7-9 and TRBJ2-6 gives the full variable domain: DTGVSQNPRHKITKRGQNVTFRCDPISEHNRLYWYRQTLGQGPEFLTYFQNEAQLEKSRLLSDRFSAERPKGSFSTLEIQRTEQGDSAMYLCASSFGANVLTFGAGSRLTVL.

The chain joins TRBV4-1 to TRBJ1-5; tentative D call: TRBD1 (5 bases). Trimming cost V 1 base and J 7 bases, with 20 bases left between them. Germline CDR1 is MGHRA and CDR2 is YSYEKL. This CDR3 region has 17 residues. CDR3 sequence reads: CASSQASVGSGDQPQHF. The CDR3 DNA reads as TGCGCCAGCAGCCAAGCCTCGGTGGGTTCCGGGGACCAGCCCCAGCATTTT.